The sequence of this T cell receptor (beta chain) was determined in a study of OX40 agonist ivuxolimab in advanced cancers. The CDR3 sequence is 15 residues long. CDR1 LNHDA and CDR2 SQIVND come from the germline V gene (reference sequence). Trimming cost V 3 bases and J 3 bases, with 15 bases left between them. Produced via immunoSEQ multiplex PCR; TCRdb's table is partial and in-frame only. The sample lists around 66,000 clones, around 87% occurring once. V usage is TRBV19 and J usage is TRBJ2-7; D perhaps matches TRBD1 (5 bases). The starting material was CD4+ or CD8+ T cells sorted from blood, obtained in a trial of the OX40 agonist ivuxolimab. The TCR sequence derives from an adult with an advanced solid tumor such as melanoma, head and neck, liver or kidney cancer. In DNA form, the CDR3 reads TGTGCCAGTAGTATCCAGGGCAGTGGGATCTACGAGCAGTACTTC. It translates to CASSIQGSGIYEQYF.